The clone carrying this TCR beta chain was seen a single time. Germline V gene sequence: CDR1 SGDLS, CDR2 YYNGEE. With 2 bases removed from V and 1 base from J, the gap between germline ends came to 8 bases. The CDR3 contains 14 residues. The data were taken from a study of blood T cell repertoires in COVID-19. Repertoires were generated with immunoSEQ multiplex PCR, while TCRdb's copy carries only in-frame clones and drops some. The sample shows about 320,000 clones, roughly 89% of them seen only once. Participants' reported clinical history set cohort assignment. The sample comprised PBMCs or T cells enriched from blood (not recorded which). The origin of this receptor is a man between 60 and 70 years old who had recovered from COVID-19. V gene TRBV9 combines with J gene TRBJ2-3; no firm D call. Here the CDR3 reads CASSVTVGTDTQYF. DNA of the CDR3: TGTGCCAGCAGCGTCACGGTCGGCACAGATACGCAGTATTTT.